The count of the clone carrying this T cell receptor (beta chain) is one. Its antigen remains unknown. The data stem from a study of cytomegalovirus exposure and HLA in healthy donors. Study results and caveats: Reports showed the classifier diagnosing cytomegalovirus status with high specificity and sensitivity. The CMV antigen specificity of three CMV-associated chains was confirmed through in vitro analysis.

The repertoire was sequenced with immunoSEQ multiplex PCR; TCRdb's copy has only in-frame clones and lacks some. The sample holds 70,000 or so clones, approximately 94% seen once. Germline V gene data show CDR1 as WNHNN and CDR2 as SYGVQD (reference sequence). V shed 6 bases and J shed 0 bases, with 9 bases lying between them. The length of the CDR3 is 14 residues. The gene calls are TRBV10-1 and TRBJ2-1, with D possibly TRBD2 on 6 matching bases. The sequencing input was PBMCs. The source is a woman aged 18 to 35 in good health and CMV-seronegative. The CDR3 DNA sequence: TGCGCCAGCAGCAGGAGGGACTCCTACAATGAGCAGTTCTTC. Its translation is CASSRRDSYNEQFF.